This T cell receptor beta chain was profiled in a study of cytomegalovirus exposure and HLA in healthy donors (TCRdb year 2017). With respect to the entire study: In an earlier analysis of under 600 of the donors, approximately 260 Gb of sequence data and 100 million or so unique TCR beta sequences from 180 million or so T cells were reported. About 330 gigabases of sequencing data and around 88 million unique TCR sequences made up an early release that covered approximately 700 HLA-typed donors. Of the roughly 430 genotyped donors, approximately 83% fell in the genetic ancestry cluster associated with self-reported Caucasian donors. The study aimed to test whether cataloging public T cell receptors could reveal signatures of past pathogen exposure. The T cell repertoires of roughly 660 subjects were profiled by immunosequencing and related to cytomegalovirus serostatus. In addition to the first cohort of 650 to 750 subjects, a separate validation cohort of approximately 120 different subjects was used. High-throughput TCR immunosequencing, statistical association of individual TCRs with disease status, and machine learning were combined to predict cytomegalovirus infection status. A later analysis re-analyzed previously published TCR beta repertoires from 650 to 800 donors and added high-resolution HLA genotyping to study TCR occurrence patterns. Rather than using new phenotypic data, the later analysis identified candidate immune exposures from TCR beta sequences and from how often those sequences occurred across donors. To decide whether each TCR beta V gene segment behaved as functional or pseudogenic, an earlier analysis of 587 of the donors relied on high-throughput TCR beta sequencing. Donor age, sex, ethnicity and CMV serostatus were collected together with the repertoire data. A later genetic analysis used genome-wide SNP genotypes for about 60% of the 666 donors, treating that subset as a discovery cohort. All discovery cohort repertoires had been generated using a single sequencing platform. Class I and class II HLA loci were covered by the typing at four-digit resolution. The number of typed donors differed by locus: about 629-630 for A, B, C, DRB1 and DQB1; 500 to 550 for DQA1; approximately 610 for DPA1; and 450 to 480 for DPB1. Because of strong linkage in the cohort, roughly 5 DR-DQ haplotypes were treated as single units for association and clustering. Across 398 genotyped donors of the cohort, an average of roughly 200,000 unique TCR beta nucleotide sequences per donor were sequenced, and approximately 19% of those sequences were non-productive.

The library was obtained by the immunoSEQ multiplex PCR assay. The multiplex PCR relied on a mix of 60 forward primers for TCR Vbeta segments and 13 reverse primers for TCR Jbeta segments. A multiplex PCR assay on genomic DNA amplified the CDR3 region of rearranged TCR beta genes. The amplified TCR beta libraries were sequenced on the Illumina HiSeq System as 87-base-pair reads. The published analysis was carried out like this. A later analysis tallied tens of millions of unique TCR beta chains across the 700 or so repertoires, and roughly 11 million of those chains were shared by two or more donors. To remove PCR and sequencing errors, raw reads were error-corrected and collapsed into unique sequences using a nearest-neighbor algorithm that merged closely related sequences. CDR3 sequences were aligned to IMGT reference sequences to assign V, D and J gene segments. For a sequence to be retained, a match of at least six nucleotides was required to both a V gene segment and a J gene segment. Rearrangements were called productive when the CDR3 lacked stop codons and stayed in frame with V and J; all others were non-productive. Following IMGT convention, CDR3 was defined as the stretch from the second conserved V-encoded cysteine up to the conserved J-encoded phenylalanine. In an earlier analysis of 587 of the donors, sequences lacking an unambiguous match to a single V gene segment were excluded. An earlier analysis of 500 to 700 of the donors classified V segments as functional when productive rearrangements were above 56.7% and as segregating when the standard deviation between donors was above 5%. A statistical classification framework was built for diagnosing cytomegalovirus status from the catalog of TCR beta chain sequences. A later analysis assigned V and J genes by comparing TCR nucleotide sequences with IMGT/GENE-DB human TR gene sequences. A later analysis assigned CDR3 sequences and most-parsimonious VDJ recombination scenarios with the TCRdist pipeline. In a later analysis, each TCR beta chain was defined by its CDR3 amino acid sequence together with its V-gene family, and reads without a unique V-gene family were excluded. To address suspected cross-contamination and a sequencing artifact, a later analysis removed around 590 highly shared, low-generation-probability nucleotide sequences. In a later analysis, a clonal expansion index for each public chain was calculated from normalized within-repertoire ranks of inferred template counts. In a later analysis, generation probabilities were computed using a VDJ recombination model fitted to out-of-frame rearrangements, and the results were checked against IGoR. Hypergeometric tests were used in a later analysis to score TCR-TCR, TCR-HLA and TCR-CMV co-occurrence, with a repertoire-size bias correction applied to the TCR pairs. To estimate false discovery rates, a later analysis permuted the HLA or CMV assignments 20 times. In a later analysis, co-occurring TCRs were grouped with DBSCAN, and TCRdist sequence similarity was added when clustering was performed within HLA-allele-positive subsets. Repertoires with fewer than 30,000 or more than 120,000 public chains were left out of co-occurrence clustering, as were a handful of repertoires with anomalous nucleotide sharing. Sourced from immuneACCESS, this table was stored by TCRdb with only in-frame sequences that have V and J called. A share of the clones is absent; for the studies checked, an unresolved V gene accounts for under half, and the remainder has no known explanation. D and trimming were read from the DNA, whereas the V and J calls and clone size are those reported in that table. The sample records fewer than 150,000 clones, about 80% of which are singletons. About 2.2% of the sample comes from the top ten.

The cohort consisted of 600 to 700 healthy bone marrow donors. At the time of sampling, every cohort member was nominally healthy, though immune exposures that went unrecorded were likely present. The donor was CMV seronegative and belonged to the group of several hundred seronegative cohort members. A peripheral blood sample was collected from each donor, and TCR beta sequencing was performed on peripheral blood mononuclear cells. The Qiagen DNeasy Blood Extraction Kit was used to extract genomic DNA from the blood cell samples. From cysteine to phenylalanine, the CDR3 is 18 amino acids long. The retained sequence is limited to the CDR3, 54 bases, with the frame set at the first base. V and J are truncated by 5 bases and 3 bases respectively, leaving an intervening sequence of 24 bases. From the germline V gene (reference sequence), CDR1 is MNHEY and CDR2 is SMNVEV. Concerning this clone itself: The target of this receptor is not known. No base quality information exists; no much larger clone differs at one position.

Overall study results and their limits: In a later analysis, HLA-associated TCR beta chains were found to be more clonally expanded and to have lower generation probabilities than equally common non-associated chains. A total of about 180 TCR beta chains were listed by the study as associated with cytomegalovirus. Assigning TCR associations to individual alleles was difficult when HLA alleles, especially DR and DQ, strongly co-occurred. Immune exposure information for the cohort was limited to CMV serostatus. The 87-base-pair reads could not distinguish some IMGT-functional V segments, including TRBV6-2 and TRBV6-3, so those segments were excluded. In a later genetic analysis, a missense DCLRE1C variant was associated with V-gene and J-gene trimming of TCR beta chains, and the association was replicated in an independent cohort. Cytomegalovirus status was reported to be diagnosed by the classifier with high specificity and sensitivity in both the original and validation cohorts. At a false discovery rate of 0.05, a later analysis linked some 17,000 TCR beta sequences to specific HLA alleles. Presence/absence analyses assumed roughly uniform sequencing depth across donors, an assumption that may not hold. A cluster of highly shared sequence variants was judged likely to represent a technical artifact of the sequencing pipeline. Because HLA typing was missing for some donors at each locus, association tests included only the typed subset. In a later analysis, most CMV-associated TCR beta chains were found to appear HLA-restricted, with HLA associations seemingly driven largely by CMV exposure. In an earlier analysis of fewer than 700 of the donors, most TCR beta V segments appeared in productive rearrangements about 87% or about 30% of the time, broadly matching IMGT annotations. In this cohort, only TCR beta chains were sequenced, and detectable features were limited by the absence of alpha or paired-chain data. Across donors, most TCR sequences were observed very rarely, whereas some public TCRs were present in many individuals. Compared with the roughly 710-donor mean, donors in an Asian-associated ancestry cluster had fewer N-insertions in productive TCRs, according to a later genetic analysis. A later analysis found that TCR association rates varied across HLA loci, with DRB1 alleles showing the most associated TCRs and HLA-C alleles the fewest. A later analysis reported that several top co-occurrence clusters appeared linked to parvovirus B19, influenza, CMV and Epstein-Barr virus. In vitro tests confirmed that a few of the cytomegalovirus-associated TCR beta chains recognize cytomegalovirus antigens. A further reported finding was that TCR beta sequences accurately predicted the HLA-A and HLA-B alleles for most subjects in the first cohort. The authors suggested that the approach could potentially be generalized to other disease states and immunological phenotypes. The earlier analysis of nearly 600 of the donors excluded some 15 rarely observed V segments, including chromosome 9 orphons, because counts were too low. Correlated functional status among segregating V segments might reflect linkage disequilibrium, but an unknown experimental factor could not be ruled out.

Sample: PBMCs. The sequence derives from a man under 40 in good health and CMV-seronegative. The sequence links TRBV27 to TRBJ2-3; matching of 5 bases hints at TRBD1 as the D gene. The bases are TGTGCCAGCAGTCCCAGACACCGGGCTAGGGGTAGAACAGATACGCAGTATTTT. Translation gives CASSPRHRARGRTDTQYF.